The rows below give T cell receptor beta chains drawn from one sample of a study of shared clonotypes between healthy human individuals. Sequencing was performed with immunoSEQ multiplex PCR; in TCRdb, only in-frame clones are kept and a portion is missing. Here the sample spans over 1.5 million clones, roughly 98% being singletons. Specimen: naive CD4+ T cells sorted from blood. These receptors were collected from a man aged 30-40 years in good health. Both conserved end residues are part of each CDR3.

j_gene: TRBJ2-3; v_gene: TRBV18; CDR3aa: CASSLLNGGTTDTQYF
j_gene: TRBJ1-5; v_gene: TRBV5-1; CDR3aa: CASSPGQISNQPQHF
j_gene: TRBJ2-3; v_gene: TRBV11-2; CDR3aa: CASREEDPIPKDTQYF
j_gene: TRBJ2-3; v_gene: TRBV7-9; CDR3aa: CASSAPGDPRKDTQYF
j_gene: TRBJ1-3; v_gene: TRBV6-6; CDR3aa: CASSYQGKPSGNTIYF
j_gene: TRBJ1-2; v_gene: TRBV7-8; CDR3aa: CASSPYRGRWSNYGYTF
j_gene: TRBJ1-2; v_gene: TRBV14; CDR3aa: CASSQGDHYGYTF
j_gene: TRBJ1-2; v_gene: TRBV5-5; CDR3aa: CASSMAQGYGYTF
j_gene: TRBJ2-3; v_gene: TRBV2; CDR3aa: CASSGTTGDTQYF
j_gene: TRBJ1-1; v_gene: TRBV11-2; CDR3aa: CASTRQVMNTEAFF
j_gene: TRBJ1-5; v_gene: TRBV2; CDR3aa: CASSDPVWGADSNQPQHF
j_gene: TRBJ1-2; v_gene: TRBV5-4; CDR3aa: CASSLSFRTGGGGYTF
j_gene: TRBJ2-1; v_gene: TRBV20-1; CDR3aa: CSATTYNEQFF
j_gene: TRBJ1-5; v_gene: TRBV6-1; CDR3aa: CASSLGQGVQPQHF
j_gene: TRBJ1-3; v_gene: TRBV5-4; CDR3aa: CASSTNRGSGNTIYF
j_gene: TRBJ2-1; v_gene: TRBV4-1; CDR3aa: CASSQDGRSPSYNEQFF
j_gene: TRBJ2-7; v_gene: TRBV6-1; CDR3aa: CASQGNAYEQYF
j_gene: TRBJ2-3; v_gene: TRBV19; CDR3aa: CASSSRTGGRDTQYF
j_gene: TRBJ2-5; v_gene: TRBV2; CDR3aa: CASIRVQETQYF
j_gene: TRBJ2-7; v_gene: TRBV10-3; CDR3aa: CAITPDQYEQYF
j_gene: TRBJ1-5; v_gene: TRBV18; CDR3aa: CASSPPGNSNQPQHF
j_gene: TRBJ2-2; v_gene: TRBV5-1; CDR3aa: CASSLAPTDARELFF
j_gene: TRBJ2-1; v_gene: TRBV28; CDR3aa: CASSFRGSEQFF